Listed below are T cell receptor beta chains from one sample, sequenced in a study of OX40 agonist ivuxolimab in advanced cancers. Assay: immunoSEQ multiplex PCR; the TCRdb copy retains only in-frame clones and omits some. This sample has more than 65,000 clones, with more than 70% found just once. This specimen was CD4+ or CD8+ T cells sorted from blood, taken in a trial of the OX40 agonist ivuxolimab. The origin of the receptors is an adult with an advanced solid tumor such as melanoma, head and neck, liver or kidney cancer. The CDR3 runs from the conserved cysteine through the conserved F or W. The D gene is left open where the match is weak. The size entry is marked missing in some rows and otherwise reads once, few, many or a size class.

J: TRBJ1-2
D: -
V: TRBV7-2
size: -
CDR3: CASSLKQGGYGYTF
DNA: TGTGCCAGCAGCTTGAAACAGGGTGGCTATGGCTACACCTTC

J: TRBJ1-2
D: TRBD1
V: TRBV6-5
size: once
CDR3: CASSIGTANYGYTF
DNA: TGTGCCAGCAGCATAGGGACAGCAAACTATGGCTACACCTTC

J: TRBJ2-1
D: -
V: TRBV21-1
size: -
CDR3: CASSKFGLAGVNEQFF
DNA: TGTGCCAGCAGCAAATTTGGACTAGCGGGAGTCAATGAGCAGTTCTTC

J: TRBJ1-1
D: -
V: TRBV2
size: -
CDR3: CASSPQGVNTEAFF
DNA: TGTGCCAGCAGTCCCCAAGGGGTGAACACTGAAGCTTTCTTT

J: TRBJ2-5
D: TRBD1
V: TRBV18
size: -
CDR3: CASSPRGGLETQYF
DNA: TGTGCCAGCTCACCACGAGGGGGCTTAGAGACCCAGTACTTC

J: TRBJ1-3
D: -
V: TRBV6-5
size: -
CDR3: CASRDGGNTIYF
DNA: TGTGCCAGCCGGGACGGCGGAAACACCATATATTTT

J: TRBJ1-1
D: TRBD1
V: TRBV5-1
size: few
CDR3: CASSLNPGGTEAFF
DNA: TGCGCCAGCAGCTTGAATCCAGGGGGTACTGAAGCTTTCTTT

J: TRBJ1-3
D: TRBD1
V: TRBV5-1
size: -
CDR3: CASSEQGAGNTIYF
DNA: TGCGCCAGCAGCGAACAGGGGGCTGGAAACACCATATATTTT

J: TRBJ2-1
D: -
V: TRBV27
size: once
CDR3: CASSPAWSYNEQFF
DNA: TGTGCCAGCAGTCCTGCATGGTCTTACAATGAGCAGTTCTTC

J: TRBJ1-2
D: -
V: TRBV29-1
size: -
CDR3: CSVEAGGDYGYTF
DNA: TGCAGCGTTGAAGCTGGGGGGGACTATGGCTACACCTTC

J: TRBJ1-4
D: -
V: TRBV6-5
size: -
CDR3: CASSYRAGIEEKLFF
DNA: TGTGCCAGCAGTTACAGGGCGGGGATAGAGGAAAAACTGTTTTTT

J: TRBJ2-2
D: -
V: TRBV5-5
size: once
CDR3: CASSLYGTADTGELFF
DNA: TGTGCCAGCAGCTTGTATGGGACCGCGGACACCGGGGAGCTGTTTTTT

J: TRBJ1-3
D: -
V: TRBV6-5
size: -
CDR3: CASSYVYPRSGNTIYF
DNA: TGTGCCAGCAGTTACGTATATCCCCGTAGTGGAAACACCATATATTTT

J: TRBJ2-3
D: -
V: TRBV10-3
size: few
CDR3: CAIKGTPADTQYF
DNA: TGTGCCATCAAGGGGACTCCCGCAGATACGCAGTATTTT

J: TRBJ2-3
D: TRBD1
V: TRBV4-1
size: -
CDR3: CASSQTNRGTASTDTQYF
DNA: TGCGCCAGCAGCCAGACAAACAGGGGGACTGCTAGCACAGATACGCAGTATTTT

J: TRBJ1-2
D: -
V: TRBV7-2
size: -
CDR3: CASSYPTGSEGYTF
DNA: TGTGCCAGCAGCTACCCCACAGGGTCTGAGGGCTACACCTTC

J: TRBJ1-2
D: -
V: TRBV5-1
size: -
CDR3: CASSLEAMGGFGGYTF
DNA: TGCGCCAGCAGCTTGGAGGCCATGGGGGGCTTTGGTGGCTACACCTTC

J: TRBJ2-4
D: TRBD1
V: TRBV6-6
size: -
CDR3: CASSYRRTGLNIQYF
DNA: TGTGCCAGCAGTTACCGCCGGACAGGGCTCAACATTCAGTACTTC

J: TRBJ1-5
D: -
V: TRBV28
size: -
CDR3: CATFRNPNQPQHF
DNA: TGTGCCACCTTCAGGAATCCTAATCAGCCCCAGCATTTT

J: TRBJ2-2
D: -
V: TRBV30
size: -
CDR3: CAWSPTNTGELFF
DNA: TGTGCCTGGAGTCCTACGAACACCGGGGAGCTGTTTTTT

J: TRBJ2-2
D: -
V: TRBV27
size: -
CDR3: CASGIPLIGRDTGELFF
DNA: TGTGCCAGCGGTATTCCCCTGATCGGGCGAGACACCGGGGAGCTGTTTTTT

J: TRBJ1-2
D: -
V: TRBV19
size: -
CDR3: CASSIPPLYGYTF
DNA: TGTGCCAGTAGTATCCCTCCGCTGTATGGCTACACCTTC

J: TRBJ1-4
D: -
V: TRBV18
size: -
CDR3: CASSPGHREKLFF
DNA: TGTGCCAGCTCACCGGGACATCGAGAAAAACTGTTTTTT

J: TRBJ1-2
D: TRBD1
V: TRBV6-5
size: -
CDR3: CASSLSGTGYGYTF
DNA: TGTGCCAGCAGTTTATCCGGGACAGGCTATGGCTACACCTTC

J: TRBJ2-7
D: TRBD1
V: TRBV30
size: -
CDR3: CAWSYFPGQGTYEQYF
DNA: TGTGCCTGGAGTTATTTTCCGGGACAGGGCACATACGAGCAGTACTTC

J: TRBJ2-7
D: -
V: TRBV30
size: -
CDR3: CAWSVTGNEQYF
DNA: TGTGCCTGGAGTGTAACAGGGAACGAGCAGTACTTC

J: TRBJ1-3
D: -
V: TRBV19
size: once
CDR3: CASTATWQTAGNTIYF
DNA: TGTGCCAGTACCGCTACCTGGCAGACCGCTGGAAACACCATATATTTT

J: TRBJ2-3
D: TRBD2
V: TRBV4-1
size: -
CDR3: CASSQGRLAAYTDTQYF
DNA: TGCGCCAGCAGCCAAGGAAGACTAGCGGCTTACACAGATACGCAGTATTTT

J: TRBJ2-2
D: TRBD1
V: TRBV6-5
size: once
CDR3: CASTGTGQNTGELFF
DNA: TGTGCCAGCACCGGGACAGGGCAAAACACCGGGGAGCTGTTTTTT

J: TRBJ1-1
D: -
V: TRBV6-5
size: -
CDR3: CASSYSNPPEAFF
DNA: TGTGCCAGCAGTTACTCGAATCCCCCTGAAGCTTTCTTT

J: TRBJ1-5
D: TRBD1
V: TRBV6-5
size: -
CDR3: CASSDWTGAQPQHF
DNA: TGTGCCAGCAGTGATTGGACAGGGGCCCAGCCCCAGCATTTT

J: TRBJ1-1
D: TRBD1
V: TRBV29-1
size: once
CDR3: CSARDREHTEAFF
DNA: TGCAGCGCCAGGGACAGGGAACACACTGAAGCTTTCTTT

J: TRBJ2-5
D: TRBD2
V: TRBV2
size: -
CDR3: CASSPGLAGGETQYF
DNA: TGTGCCAGCAGTCCGGGACTAGCGGGAGGGGAGACCCAGTACTTC

J: TRBJ2-7
D: TRBD2
V: TRBV4-2
size: -
CDR3: CASHLSSSGDLSSYEQYF
DNA: TGTGCCAGCCACCTGAGTTCTAGCGGAGATCTAAGCTCCTACGAGCAGTACTTC

J: TRBJ1-4
D: -
V: TRBV5-1
size: few
CDR3: CASSFRGTNEKLFF
DNA: TGCGCCAGCAGCTTTCGGGGGACTAATGAAAAACTGTTTTTT

J: TRBJ1-2
D: -
V: TRBV4-1
size: -
CDR3: CASSHEGRNYGYTF
DNA: TGCGCCAGCAGCCATGAGGGGCGCAACTATGGCTACACCTTC

J: TRBJ1-1
D: -
V: TRBV6-1
size: medium-sized
CDR3: CASSEGIPGQTEAFF
DNA: TGTGCCAGCAGTGAAGGGATCCCTGGGCAAACTGAAGCTTTCTTT

J: TRBJ1-2
D: -
V: TRBV15
size: -
CDR3: CATSRDRERYTF
DNA: TGTGCCACCAGCAGAGATAGGGAGCGCTACACCTTC

J: TRBJ2-6
D: -
V: TRBV5-1
size: -
CDR3: CASSLEGAGGANVLTF
DNA: TGCGCCAGCAGCTTGGAGGGGGCGGGAGGGGCCAACGTCCTGACTTTC

J: TRBJ1-2
D: -
V: TRBV4-3
size: -
CDR3: CASSQAWVGDYGYTF
DNA: TGCGCCAGCAGCCAAGCCTGGGTAGGGGACTATGGCTACACCTTC

J: TRBJ1-3
D: -
V: TRBV29-1
size: -
CDR3: CSVGGSGNTIYF
DNA: TGCAGCGTTGGAGGCTCTGGAAACACCATATATTTT

J: TRBJ2-5
D: TRBD1
V: TRBV5-1
size: -
CDR3: CASSTGQGALIETQYF
DNA: TGCGCCAGCAGCACCGGACAGGGGGCATTAATAGAGACCCAGTACTTC

J: TRBJ1-1
D: -
V: TRBV18
size: -
CDR3: CASGAGTEAFF
DNA: TGTGCCAGCGGGGCGGGCACTGAAGCTTTCTTT

J: TRBJ1-5
D: TRBD1
V: TRBV19
size: -
CDR3: CASSIDRDQPQHF
DNA: TGTGCCAGTAGTATCGACAGGGATCAGCCCCAGCATTTT

J: TRBJ1-2
D: -
V: TRBV20-1
size: -
CDR3: CSARDGGGYTF
DNA: TGCAGTGCTAGAGATGGGGGCGGCTACACCTTC

J: TRBJ1-2
D: -
V: TRBV4-3
size: -
CDR3: CASSRSGLSYGYTF
DNA: TGCGCCAGCAGCCGGTCTGGTTTATCCTATGGCTACACCTTC

J: TRBJ1-2
D: -
V: TRBV4-1
size: -
CDR3: CASSQTREYYGYTF
DNA: TGCGCCAGCAGCCAGACTAGGGAATACTATGGCTACACCTTC

J: TRBJ2-3
D: TRBD1
V: TRBV5-1
size: -
CDR3: CASSLQGAMSFGSTDTQYF
DNA: TGCGCCAGCAGCTTACAGGGGGCAATGTCCTTTGGAAGCACAGATACGCAGTATTTT

J: TRBJ2-2
D: -
V: TRBV7-9
size: -
CDR3: CASSQGLTGELFF
DNA: TGTGCCAGCAGCCAGGGACTCACCGGGGAGCTGTTTTTT

J: TRBJ2-3
D: -
V: TRBV7-2
size: once
CDR3: CASSKGGQLSTDTQYF
DNA: TGTGCCAGCAGTAAAGGTGGGCAGCTCAGCACAGATACGCAGTATTTT

J: TRBJ1-1
D: -
V: TRBV10-3
size: few
CDR3: CAIRPDYLNTEAFF
DNA: TGTGCCATCAGGCCAGACTACCTAAACACTGAAGCTTTCTTT

J: TRBJ2-7
D: -
V: TRBV5-4
size: -
CDR3: CASSRGTLRVPNEQYF
DNA: TGTGCCAGCAGCAGGGGCACCCTACGGGTCCCGAACGAGCAGTACTTC

J: TRBJ1-2
D: -
V: TRBV25-1
size: once
CDR3: CASSEFFGGYTF
DNA: TGTGCCAGCAGTGAATTTTTTGGTGGCTACACCTTC

J: TRBJ2-7
D: -
V: TRBV11-2
size: -
CDR3: CASSLGPERGYEQYF
DNA: TGTGCCAGCAGCTTAGGTCCAGAAAGGGGCTACGAGCAGTACTTC

J: TRBJ1-4
D: -
V: TRBV19
size: -
CDR3: CASSINPQGEKLFF
DNA: TGTGCCAGTAGTATAAACCCTCAGGGAGAAAAACTGTTTTTT

J: TRBJ2-1
D: TRBD2
V: TRBV10-3
size: -
CDR3: CAISEQTSGGYSSYNEQFF
DNA: TGTGCCATCAGTGAGCAGACTAGCGGGGGGTACAGCTCCTACAATGAGCAGTTCTTC

J: TRBJ1-6
D: TRBD1
V: TRBV19
size: -
CDR3: CASSKDRDNSPLHF
DNA: TGTGCCAGTAGTAAGGACAGGGATAATTCACCCCTCCACTTT

J: TRBJ1-4
D: TRBD1
V: TRBV7-7
size: few
CDR3: CASSPQGDEKLFF
DNA: TGTGCCAGCAGCCCCCAGGGGGATGAAAAACTGTTTTTT

J: TRBJ1-5
D: -
V: TRBV19
size: -
CDR3: CASSIEVSGNQPQHF
DNA: TGTGCCAGTAGTATAGAGGTGTCGGGCAATCAGCCCCAGCATTTT